This TCR beta chain was retrieved from a study of cytomegalovirus exposure and HLA in healthy donors. Study-wide points: Sequencing likely produced, as an artifact, a cluster of highly shared sequence variants.

This CDR3 has 16 amino acids. V was cut by 3 bases and J by 0 bases, with 11 bases left in between. Germline V gene sequence: CDR1 ENHRY, CDR2 SYGVKD. PCR was performed using 60 Vbeta and 13 Jbeta primers. Libraries were prepared by immunoSEQ multiplex PCR; TCRdb keeps only in-frame clonotypes and omits some of them. The sample has approximately 180,000 clones; 65% to 75% are singletons. In regard to this clone: Its antigen is as yet unknown.

V is TRBV10-3 and J is TRBJ1-4; tentatively, D is TRBD1 (5 bases). The TCR comes from a human donor in good health. The specimen was PBMCs. The CDR3, as DNA: TGTGCCATCAGTGACGGGGGTACGTCAACTAATGAAAAACTGTTTTTT. It yields the protein CAISDGGTSTNEKLFF.